This TCR beta chain was profiled in a study of cytomegalovirus exposure and HLA in healthy donors (dated by TCRdb to about 2017). Study-wide context: According to an earlier analysis of a few hundred of the donors, some 170 million T cells yielded some 110 million unique TCR beta sequences and approximately 300 Gb of sequence data. About 300 gigabases of sequencing data and 91 million or so unique TCR sequences made up an early release that covered 500 to 700 HLA-typed donors. Of the 300 to 500 genotyped donors, 65% to 90% were placed in the genetic ancestry cluster associated with self-reported Caucasian donors. The study aimed to test whether cataloging public T cell receptors could reveal signatures of past pathogen exposure. The study used immunosequencing to profile the T cell repertoires of around 600 subjects and linked those repertoires to cytomegalovirus serostatus. Along with the roughly 700-subject first cohort, a separate validation cohort of 120 different subjects was used. To predict cytomegalovirus infection status, the study combined high-throughput TCR immunosequencing, statistical association of individual TCRs with disease status, and machine learning. A later analysis re-examined previously published TCR beta repertoires from just over 650 donors and added high-resolution HLA genotyping to investigate patterns of TCR occurrence. Rather than using new phenotypic data, the later analysis identified candidate immune exposures from TCR beta sequences and from how often those sequences occurred across donors. To decide whether each TCR beta V gene segment behaved as functional or pseudogenic, an earlier analysis of some 600 of the donors relied on high-throughput TCR beta sequencing. Donor age, sex, ethnicity and CMV serostatus were compiled alongside the repertoire data. Genome-wide SNP genotypes for about 55% of the roughly 670 donors were used in a later genetic analysis, which treated that subset as a discovery cohort. Every discovery cohort repertoire had been produced on one sequencing platform. HLA typing covered class I and class II loci at four-digit resolution. The number of typed donors differed by locus: about 629-640 for A, B, C, DRB1 and DQB1; approximately 520 for DQA1; over 600 for DPA1; and around 490 for DPB1. Roughly 5 DR-DQ haplotypes were treated as single units for association and clustering because of strong linkage in the cohort. On average, 235,054 unique TCR beta nucleotide sequences were sequenced per donor among more than 350 genotyped donors of the cohort, with roughly 20% of those sequences being non-productive. The research as a whole found: Because HLA typing was unavailable for some donors at each locus, only the typed subset was used in association tests. Immune exposure information for the cohort was limited to CMV serostatus. Compared with equally common non-associated chains, HLA-associated TCR beta chains in a later analysis were more clonally expanded and had lower generation probabilities. In vitro tests confirmed that a few of the cytomegalovirus-associated TCR beta chains recognize cytomegalovirus antigens. In a later analysis, TCR association rates were found to vary across HLA loci, with the most associated TCRs seen for DRB1 alleles and the fewest for HLA-C alleles. The earlier analysis of approximately 590 of the donors excluded roughly 17 rarely observed V segments, including chromosome 9 orphons, because counts were too low. Across donors, most TCR sequences were observed very rarely, whereas some public TCRs were present in many individuals. According to the authors, the approach could potentially be generalized to other disease states and immunological phenotypes. The classifier was reported to diagnose cytomegalovirus status with high specificity and sensitivity in both the original and validation cohorts. Some IMGT-functional V segments, including TRBV6-2 and TRBV6-3, could not be distinguished by the 87-base-pair reads and were therefore excluded. Only TCR beta chains were sequenced in this cohort, and the absence of alpha or paired-chain data limited detectable features. A later analysis reported that several top co-occurrence clusters appeared linked to parvovirus B19, influenza, CMV and Epstein-Barr virus. The study gave a list of 150 to 200 TCR beta chains associated with cytomegalovirus. Compared with the roughly 720-donor mean, donors in an Asian-associated ancestry cluster had fewer N-insertions in productive TCRs, according to a later genetic analysis. In a later analysis, most CMV-associated TCR beta chains were found to appear HLA-restricted, with HLA associations seemingly driven largely by CMV exposure. In an earlier analysis of roughly 560 of the donors, most TCR beta V segments were observed in productive rearrangements about 87% or about 30% of the time, broadly matching IMGT annotations. A later analysis associated about 17,000 TCR beta sequences with specific HLA alleles at a false discovery rate of 0.05. A further reported finding was that TCR beta sequences accurately predicted the HLA-A and HLA-B alleles for most subjects in the first cohort. A later genetic analysis associated a missense DCLRE1C variant with V-gene and J-gene trimming of TCR beta chains, and an independent cohort replicated the association. When HLA alleles, especially DR and DQ, strongly co-occurred, TCR associations were difficult to assign to individual alleles. Correlated functional status among segregating V segments might reflect linkage disequilibrium, but an unknown experimental factor could not be ruled out. Sequencing depth was assumed to be roughly uniform across donors in the presence/absence analyses, though that assumption may not hold. A cluster of highly shared sequence variants was judged likely to be a technical artifact of the sequencing pipeline.

Library preparation was by the immunoSEQ multiplex PCR assay. For the multiplex PCR, a mixture combining 60 forward primers for TCR Vbeta segments and 13 reverse primers for TCR Jbeta segments was used. The CDR3 region of rearranged TCR beta genes was amplified from genomic DNA with a multiplex PCR assay. The Illumina HiSeq System was used to sequence the amplified TCR beta libraries as 87-base-pair reads. Per the authors' processing: In a later analysis, tens of millions of unique TCR beta chains were counted across the approximately 640 repertoires, and around 11 million of these chains were shared by at least two donors. A nearest-neighbor algorithm error-corrected the raw reads and collapsed the reads into unique sequences, merging closely related sequences to remove PCR and sequencing errors. CDR3 sequences were aligned to IMGT reference sequences to assign V, D and J gene segments. For a sequence to be retained, at least a six-nucleotide match to both a V gene segment and a J gene segment was required. A rearrangement counted as productive if the CDR3 had no stop codons and remained in frame with V and J, and every other rearrangement counted as non-productive. CDR3 was defined by IMGT convention, running from the second conserved V-encoded cysteine to the conserved J-encoded phenylalanine. The earlier analysis of approximately 500 of the donors excluded sequences that lacked an unambiguous match to a single V gene segment. An earlier analysis of over 450 of the donors classified V segments as functional when productive rearrangements were above 56.7% and as segregating when the standard deviation between donors was above 5%. A statistical classification framework was built for diagnosing cytomegalovirus status from the catalog of TCR beta chain sequences. V and J gene assignment, in a later analysis, came from comparing TCR nucleotide sequences with IMGT/GENE-DB human TR gene sequences. Using the TCRdist pipeline, a later analysis assigned CDR3 sequences along with most-parsimonious VDJ recombination scenarios. In a later analysis, each TCR beta chain was defined by its CDR3 amino acid sequence together with its V-gene family, and reads lacking a unique V-gene family were excluded. In a later analysis, around 650 highly shared, low-generation-probability nucleotide sequences were removed to address suspected cross-contamination and a sequencing artifact. A later analysis calculated a clonal expansion index for each public chain from normalized within-repertoire ranks of inferred template counts. In a later analysis, generation probabilities were computed using a VDJ recombination model fitted to out-of-frame rearrangements, and the results were checked against IGoR. A later analysis scored TCR-TCR, TCR-HLA and TCR-CMV co-occurrence with hypergeometric tests, applying a repertoire-size bias correction to TCR pairs. A later analysis estimated false discovery rates by permuting HLA or CMV assignments 20 times. In a later analysis, co-occurring TCRs were grouped with DBSCAN, and TCRdist sequence similarity was added when clustering was performed within HLA-allele-positive subsets. For co-occurrence clustering, repertoires with fewer than 30,000 or more than 120,000 public chains were excluded, along with about five repertoires with anomalous nucleotide sharing. This is the immuneACCESS table as TCRdb keeps it, with only in-frame sequences that have V and J called. A part of the clones is gone; compared with another copy, unresolved V genes explain less than half, and the rest is unexplained. V and J calls and clone size are as listed in that table; D and trimming were resolved from the DNA. A total of some 95,000 clones appear in this sample, roughly 71% of them only once. The ten largest clones add up to around 5% of the sample.

A word on this clone: It has no known antigen specificity. No base-level quality is on record; no much larger clone is a single base apart.

The cohort comprised some 680 healthy bone marrow donors. All cohort members were sampled while nominally healthy, although unrecorded immune exposures were likely present. The donor was CMV seronegative and belonged to the group of several hundred seronegative cohort members. A peripheral blood sample was provided by each donor, and peripheral blood mononuclear cells were used for TCR beta sequencing. The Qiagen DNeasy Blood Extraction Kit was used to extract genomic DNA from the blood cell samples. Trimming removed 0 bases from V and 2 bases from J, leaving 13 bases between the germline ends. Looking up the germline V gene (reference sequence) yields CDR1 LNHNV and CDR2 YYDKDF. The CDR3 sequence holds 16 residues, the cysteine and phenylalanine included. Just CDR3 DNA is preserved here, 48 bases in frame from base 1.

The receptor comes from a woman in her 40s in good health and CMV-seronegative. The chain joins TRBV15 to TRBJ1-1; a tentative D match to TRBD1 spans 5 bases. Sequencing was done on a sample of PBMCs. DNA sequence: TGTGCCACCAGCAGAGATCGCGGGGACCTTAACACTGAAGCTTTCTTT. This gives the protein CATSRDRGDLNTEAFF.